This T cell receptor (beta chain) is drawn from a study of early T cells in non-severe SARS-CoV-2 infection (dated by TCRdb to about 2021). Study-wide context: Because TCR sequencing was done on bulk RNA from unsorted whole blood, the alpha and beta chains could not be paired. What the research found in general, with its limitations: VDJdb matching was skewed toward anti-spike CD8 responses, so virus-specific expansions were likely underestimated and private and CD4 specificities were missed.

This clonotype was picked up one time. Its cognate antigen has yet to be identified. It has no much larger one-base neighbor in the sample; base qualities were not kept. One read alone provides weak support. Trimming accounts for 5 bases at V and 5 bases at J, while the number of junction bases matched to no gene is 6. Including cysteine and phenylalanine, the CDR3 has 14 amino acids. Only CDR3 DNA is held: 42 bases, read in frame from base 1. The germline V gene yields SGHTA for CDR1 and FQGNSA for CDR2. A case-control design nested within a healthcare worker cohort in London, UK, was used, with weekly nasopharyngeal swab PCR tests and blood sampling performed. Healthcare workers were recruited during the week of the UK lockdown, between 23 and 31 March 2020, and followed weekly for up to about 15 weeks. Library prep was done by 5' RACE. TCRdb lists the instrument as NextSeq 500. The TCR library protocol attached unique molecular identifiers to individual cDNA molecules to correct for sequencing error and PCR bias. Sequencing covered both TCR alpha and beta chains, and within each sample the abundances of alpha and beta sequences were tightly co-correlated. On the study's bioinformatics: Decombinator V4 was used to perform V gene, J gene and CDR3 annotation of TCR sequences. Expanded TCRs were defined as changing significantly between any two time points under a Poisson model with p below 0.0001. TCR abundances were normalised to the total number of TCRs sequenced in each sample and reported as counts per million. MAIT TCRs were defined by TRAV1-2 paired with TRAJ12, TRAJ20 or TRAJ33, and iNKT TCRs by TRAV10 paired with TRAJ18. VDJdb, accessed 1 November 2021, was searched for CMV, EBV and SARS-CoV-2 annotated TCRs, with TCRs annotated for multiple antigens excluded. TCRdb's own reprocessing of the public reads used fastp at Q25 and MiXCR and kept productive beta chains. One record per CDR3 amino acid sequence lists the most common genes and DNA. In this record, the V and J calls reflect TCRdb's handling and not the investigators' own analysis. Here the sample has over 85,000 distinct CDR3 sequences; roughly 13% occur a single time. About 3.8% of the sample comes from the top ten.

Sequenced here: whole blood, sampled at baseline. This sequence originates from an adult who was a healthcare worker with PCR-confirmed SARS-CoV-2 infection or an uninfected control (not recorded which). The rearrangement joined TRBV7-2 to TRBJ2-1, with 7 bases in between that match TRBD1. CDR3 region: CASSPEGQHNEQFF. The base sequence is TGTGCCAGCAGCCCTGAGGGACAGCACAATGAGCAGTTCTTC. Reference TRBV7-2 and TRBJ2-1 genes cover what lies past the CDR3, so the full variable domain is GAGVSQSPSNKVTEKGKDVELRCDPISGHTALYWYRQSLGQGLEFLIYFQGNSAPDKSGLPSDRFSAERTGGSVSTLTIQRTQQEDSAVYLCASSPEGQHNEQFFGPGTRLTVL.